This entry features one TCR beta chain sequence. What it binds is not known. Germline CDR1 LNHDA, CDR2 SQIVND (reference sequence). The CDR3 covers 12 residues. The V segment lost 5 bases and the J segment 6 bases; nucleotides outside the gene matches: 4. The data belong to a study of cytomegalovirus exposure and HLA in healthy donors. General observations from the study: A list of 150 or so TCR beta chains associated with cytomegalovirus was given. The HLA-A and HLA-B alleles of most subjects were reportedly predicted accurately from TCR beta sequences.

This PCR relied on a set of 60 Vbeta primers and 13 Jbeta primers. The method was immunoSEQ multiplex PCR; TCRdb's version includes in-frame clones alone and lacks a portion of them. Of more than 150,000 clones in the sample, roughly 74% were seen once. The sequenced material came from PBMCs. This receptor was identified in a woman in her thirties in good health and CMV-seropositive. The gene calls are TRBV19 and TRBJ2-7, with 7 bases fitting TRBD1. CDR3: CASSQGGREQYF. In nucleotides, the CDR3 is TGTGCCAGTAGTCAAGGGGGCCGCGAGCAGTACTTC.